The source of this TCR beta chain is a study of blood T cell repertoires in COVID-19. Study in general: T cells, B-cell-depleted T cells, or PBMCs supplied cDNA or gDNA.

A few counts support this clone. There are 13 residues in the CDR3. V dropped 5 bases and J dropped 0 bases, with 10 bases sitting between them. In germline, CDR1 is SQVTM, CDR2 ANQGSEA. The study drew participants aged about 18 to 95 years from under 30 US areas. Clinical history reported by participants formed the basis on which cohorts were assigned. In the source study's methods: Amplification from reference gene primers served as the basis for estimated nucleated cell counts. Some clones are missing from TCRdb's copy, which holds only in-frame ones; the method was immunoSEQ multiplex PCR. V, J and clone size are those of that table, while D and trimming were read from the DNA. Of over 350,000 clones in the sample, 88% were seen once.

Input material: PBMCs or T cells enriched from blood (not recorded which). The J gene is TRBJ1-2, the V gene TRBV29-1; the D gene is possibly TRBD1 (5 bases). The clonotype comes from a woman between 18 and 30 years old who had recovered from COVID-19. The CDR3 nucleotides read TGCAGCGTTCCAAGACAGTCTAACTATGGCTACACCTTC. This gives the protein CSVPRQSNYGYTF.